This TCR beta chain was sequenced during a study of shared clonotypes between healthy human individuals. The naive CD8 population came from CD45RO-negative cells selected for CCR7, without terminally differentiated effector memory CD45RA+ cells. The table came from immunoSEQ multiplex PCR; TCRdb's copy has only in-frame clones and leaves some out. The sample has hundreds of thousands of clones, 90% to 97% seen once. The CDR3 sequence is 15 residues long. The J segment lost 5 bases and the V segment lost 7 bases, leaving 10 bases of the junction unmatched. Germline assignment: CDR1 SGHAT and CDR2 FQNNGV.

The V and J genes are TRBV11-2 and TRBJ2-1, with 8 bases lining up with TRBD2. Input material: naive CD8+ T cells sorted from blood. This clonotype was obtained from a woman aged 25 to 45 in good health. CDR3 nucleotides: TGTGCCAGCATCCAACTTAGCGGGAACGACAATGAGCAGTTCTTC. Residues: CASIQLSGNDNEQFF.